This TCR beta chain was identified in a study of shared clonotypes between healthy human individuals. Germline V lookup: CDR1 SGHTA, CDR2 FQGNSA. Trimming cost V 3 bases and J 6 bases, with 6 bases left between them. CDR3 length: 12 amino acids. This clone was recorded at least ten times. The assay was immunoSEQ multiplex PCR, and TCRdb's table has in-frame clones only and misses some. The repertoire holds about 1 million clones, with roughly 80% as singletons. The sample comprised memory CD4+ T cells sorted from blood. Subset specified: CD45RA-negative fraction. The source of this sequence is a young man in good health. The chain has TRBV7-2 and TRBJ1-5; D call uncertain. The CDR3 bases are TGTGCCAGCAGCTTCGGTAGTCAGCCCCAGCATTTT. Amino acid sequence: CASSFGSQPQHF.